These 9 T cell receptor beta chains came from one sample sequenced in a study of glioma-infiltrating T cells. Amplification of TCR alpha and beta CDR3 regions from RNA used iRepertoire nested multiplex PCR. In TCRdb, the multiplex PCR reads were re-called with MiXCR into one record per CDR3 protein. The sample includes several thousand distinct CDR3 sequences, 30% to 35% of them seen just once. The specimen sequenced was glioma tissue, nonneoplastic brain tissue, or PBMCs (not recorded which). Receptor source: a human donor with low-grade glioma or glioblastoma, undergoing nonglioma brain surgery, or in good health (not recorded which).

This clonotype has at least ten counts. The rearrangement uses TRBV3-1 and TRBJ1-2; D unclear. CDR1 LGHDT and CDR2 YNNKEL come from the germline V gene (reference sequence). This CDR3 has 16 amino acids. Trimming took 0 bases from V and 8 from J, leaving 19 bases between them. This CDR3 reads CASSQDPEPPVRGYTF. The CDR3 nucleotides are TGTGCCAGCAGCCAAGATCCGGAGCCCCCCGTCAGAGGCTACACCTTC.

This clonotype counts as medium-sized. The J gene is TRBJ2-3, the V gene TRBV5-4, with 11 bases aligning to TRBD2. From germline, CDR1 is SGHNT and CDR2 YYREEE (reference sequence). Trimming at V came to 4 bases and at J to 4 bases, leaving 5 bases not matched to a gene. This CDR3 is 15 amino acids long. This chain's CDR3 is CASSAILAGADTQYF. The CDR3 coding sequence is TGTGCCAGCAGCGCTATACTAGCGGGGGCAGATACGCAGTATTTT.

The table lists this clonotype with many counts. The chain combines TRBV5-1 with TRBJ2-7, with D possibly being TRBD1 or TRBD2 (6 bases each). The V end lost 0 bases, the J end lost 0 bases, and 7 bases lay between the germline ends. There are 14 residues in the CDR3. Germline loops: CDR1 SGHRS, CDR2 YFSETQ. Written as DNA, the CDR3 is TGCGCCAGCAGCTTGGGGGGGGCCTCCTACGAGCAGTACTTC. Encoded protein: CASSLGGASYEQYF.

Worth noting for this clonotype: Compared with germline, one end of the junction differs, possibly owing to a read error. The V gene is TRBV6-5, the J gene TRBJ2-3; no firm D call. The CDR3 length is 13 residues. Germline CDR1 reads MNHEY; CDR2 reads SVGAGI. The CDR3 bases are TGTGCCGGCAGTTTACCGAACACAGATACGCAGTATTTT. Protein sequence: CAGSLPNTDTQYF.

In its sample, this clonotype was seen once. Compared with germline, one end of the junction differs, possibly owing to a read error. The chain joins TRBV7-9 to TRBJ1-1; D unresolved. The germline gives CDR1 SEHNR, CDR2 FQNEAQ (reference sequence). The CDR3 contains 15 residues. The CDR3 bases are TGTGCCAGCATCTTAGTGGACTCCGAGTGGACTGAAGCTTTCTTT. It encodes CASILVDSEWTEAFF.

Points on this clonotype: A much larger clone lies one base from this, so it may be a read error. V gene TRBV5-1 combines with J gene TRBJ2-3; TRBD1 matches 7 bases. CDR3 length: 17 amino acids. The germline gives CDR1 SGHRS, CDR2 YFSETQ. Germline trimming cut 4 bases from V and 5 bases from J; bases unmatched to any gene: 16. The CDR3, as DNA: TGCGCCAGCAGCCTGACGTGGGACAGCTCCCTCAAAGATACGCAGTATTTT. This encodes CASSLTWDSSLKDTQYF.

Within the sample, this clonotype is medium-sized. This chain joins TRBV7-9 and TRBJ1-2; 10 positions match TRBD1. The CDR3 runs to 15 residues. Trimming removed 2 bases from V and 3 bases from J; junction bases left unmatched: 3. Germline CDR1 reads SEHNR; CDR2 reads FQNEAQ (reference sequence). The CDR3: CASSLLGTGDYGYTF. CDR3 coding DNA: TGTGCCAGCAGCTTACTGGGGACAGGGGACTATGGCTACACCTTC.

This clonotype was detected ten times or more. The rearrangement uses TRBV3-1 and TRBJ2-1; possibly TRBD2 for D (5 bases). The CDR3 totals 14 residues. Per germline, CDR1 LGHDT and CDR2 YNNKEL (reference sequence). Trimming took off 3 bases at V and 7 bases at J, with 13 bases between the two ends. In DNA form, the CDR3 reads TGTGCCAGCAGCCAGCTGGCGAGCGGAAATGAGCAGTTCTTC. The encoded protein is CASSQLASGNEQFF.

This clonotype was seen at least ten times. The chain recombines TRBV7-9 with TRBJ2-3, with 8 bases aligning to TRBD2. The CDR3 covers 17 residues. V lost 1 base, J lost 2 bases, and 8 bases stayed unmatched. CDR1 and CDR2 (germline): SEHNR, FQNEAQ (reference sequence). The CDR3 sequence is CASSLVSSGGDTDTQYF. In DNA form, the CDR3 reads TGTGCCAGCAGCTTAGTTTCTTCGGGGGGGGACACAGATACGCAGTATTTT. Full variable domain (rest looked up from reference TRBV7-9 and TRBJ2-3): DTGVSQNPRHKITKRGQNVTFRCDPISEHNRLYWYRQTLGQGPEFLTYFQNEAQLEKSRLLSDRFSAERPKGSFSTLEIQRTEQGDSAMYLCASSLVSSGGDTDTQYFGPGTRLTVL.